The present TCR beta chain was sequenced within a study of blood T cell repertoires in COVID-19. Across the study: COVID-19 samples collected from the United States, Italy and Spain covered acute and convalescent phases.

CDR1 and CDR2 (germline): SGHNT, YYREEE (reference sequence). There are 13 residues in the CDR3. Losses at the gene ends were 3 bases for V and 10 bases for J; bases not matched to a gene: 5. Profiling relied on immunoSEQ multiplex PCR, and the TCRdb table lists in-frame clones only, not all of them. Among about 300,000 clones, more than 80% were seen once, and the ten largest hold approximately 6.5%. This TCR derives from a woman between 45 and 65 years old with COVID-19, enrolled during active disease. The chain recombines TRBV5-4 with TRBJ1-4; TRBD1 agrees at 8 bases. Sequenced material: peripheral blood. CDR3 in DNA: TGTGCCAGCAGCTATCCCGGGACAGGAAAACTGTTTTTT. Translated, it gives CASSYPGTGKLFF.